The 21 T cell receptor beta chains given below trace back to one sample, sequenced in a study of blood T cells in healthy people across ages. Primers used in a second PCR of about 6 to 12 cycles were a sample-barcoded 5' primer and a J-beta primer mix. TCRdb reprocessed the 5' RACE reads via MiXCR and lists one record per CDR3 protein. The sample lists 1.2 million to 1.5 million distinct CDR3 sequences; approximately 59% were seen once. What was sequenced was blood. All receptors come from a man younger than 30 in good health.

The chain has TRBV20-1 and TRBJ2-7, with 10 bases aligning to TRBD2. The CDR3 loop spans 16 amino acids. Germline assignment: CDR1 DFQATT and CDR2 SNEGSKA (reference sequence). Losses at the gene ends were 2 bases for V and 2 bases for J; bases not matched to a gene: 9. As DNA, the CDR3 is TGCAGTGCTAGATCCGGGACTAGCGCTTCCCCCTACGAGCAGTACTTC. Translation: CSARSGTSASPYEQYF.

The rearrangement uses TRBV20-1 and TRBJ2-7; perhaps TRBD2 as D (5 bases). Judging by the DNA end, TRBJ2-5 fits better; the J call may be wrong. CDR1 and CDR2 (germline): DFQATT, SNEGSKA (reference sequence). This CDR3 contains 12 residues. The CDR3 sequence: CSARLEGETQYF. The CDR3 nucleotides read TGCAGTGCCCGGTTAGAGGGAGAGACCCAGTACTTC.

V and J are TRBV5-1 and TRBJ2-7; 7 bases fit TRBD1. The J call is in doubt because the DNA end fits TRBJ2-5 better. Germline CDR1 is SGHRS and CDR2 is YFSETQ. CDR3 length: 13 amino acids. The CDR3 DNA reads TGCGCCAGCAGCTTGGAGGGGGCCGAGACCCAGTACTTC. Translating it yields CASSLEGAETQYF.

This rearrangement joins TRBV12-3 or TRBV12-4 to TRBJ2-1; 12 bases match TRBD2. V was clipped by 4 bases and J by 12 bases; unmatched bases: 10. The CDR3 contains 15 residues. The CDR3 loop reads CASSYYGVGLAGQFF. As DNA, the CDR3 is TGTGCCAGCAGTTACTATGGGGTGGGACTAGCGGGGCAGTTCTTC.

The chain links TRBV6-1 to TRBJ1-2; perhaps TRBD1 as D (5 bases). The ends were cut back, 9 bases at V and 5 bases at J, with 16 bases in the middle. The CDR3 runs 13 residues. From germline, CDR1 is MNHNS and CDR2 SASEGT. CDR3 in amino acids: CASFDSTLYGYTF. CDR3 coding DNA: TGTGCCAGTTTCGACAGCACCCTATATGGCTACACCTTC.

The rearrangement joins TRBV29-1 to TRBJ2-7; 7 positions agree with TRBD2. After removal of 4 bases from V and 4 bases from J, the junction contained 7 bases not matched to a gene. This CDR3 has 13 residues. Germline CDR1 reads SQVTM; CDR2 reads ANQGSEA. CDR3 sequence: CSVVGGEKYEQYF. The CDR3 DNA is TGCAGCGTTGTTGGGGGGGAGAAGTACGAGCAGTACTTC.

This clonotype was counted only a few times. Here the CDR3 reads CASSNREDYGYTF. The DNA for the CDR3 is TGTGCCAGCAGTAACAGGGAAGACTATGGCTACACCTTC. This chain links TRBV27 with TRBJ1-2; TRBD1 is a possible D gene (6 bases). V was trimmed by 5 bases and J by 3 bases, leaving 10 bases between them. This CDR3 region has 13 residues. Germline CDR1 reads MNHEY; CDR2 reads SMNVEV (reference sequence).

This clonotype turned up a few times. The chain has TRBV9 and TRBJ2-1, with 14 nucleotides matching TRBD2. This CDR3 is built from 17 residues. Germline values: CDR1 SGDLS, CDR2 YYNGEE. V dropped 3 bases and J dropped 7; count of bases not matched to a gene: 9. CDR3: CASSGSGGTSGRNEQFF. The CDR3, as DNA: TGTGCCAGCAGCGGGTCAGGAGGGACTAGCGGGAGAAATGAGCAGTTCTTC.

The genes are TRBV13 and TRBJ1-1; no firm D call. The V end lost 8 bases, the J end lost 4 bases, and 17 bases lay between the germline ends. Germline V lookup: CDR1 PRHDT, CDR2 FYEKMQ (reference sequence). This CDR3 contains 14 residues. CDR3: CASSPTGFGTEAFF. CDR3 DNA sequence: TGTGCCAGCTCTCCGACGGGTTTCGGCACTGAAGCTTTCTTT.

The V call is TRBV29-1, the J call TRBJ1-1, with 9 bases aligning to TRBD1. The J segment lost 5 bases and the V segment lost 5 bases, leaving 6 bases of the junction unmatched. The germline gives CDR1 SQVTM, CDR2 ANQGSEA. The CDR3 has 13 amino acids. The CDR3 DNA follows: TGCAGCGTTATACCGGGACAGGGTACTGAAGCTTTCTTT. Amino acid sequence: CSVIPGQGTEAFF.

The chain couples TRBV2 to TRBJ1-6; D not certain. The length of the CDR3 is 15 residues. Germline V lookup: CDR1 SNHLY, CDR2 FYNNEI. V lost 4 bases and J lost 6, with 13 bases in between. CDR3 DNA sequence: TGTGCCAGCAGTGTAGTCCTTGGAGGTAATTCACCCCTCCACTTT. Amino acid sequence: CASSVVLGGNSPLHF.

V is TRBV27 and J is TRBJ1-4; unclear D gene. Germline V gives CDR1 MNHEY, CDR2 SMNVEV (reference sequence). The CDR3 has 15 amino acids. The V and J ends lost 5 bases and 7 bases respectively, with 17 bases between them. For the CDR3, the DNA is TGTGCCAGCAGTCCTTCCCCCGGAAGAGGTGAAAAACTGTTTTTT. It codes for CASSPSPGRGEKLFF.

V usage is TRBV5-5 and J usage is TRBJ1-4, with TRBD1 as a possible D gene (5 bases). Deletions cut 4 bases from V and 2 bases from J, with 15 bases between. The CDR3 extends over 16 amino acids. The germline V gene encodes CDR1 SGHKS and CDR2 YYEKEE (reference sequence). CDR3 region: CASSTVWGFTNEKLFF. The CDR3 DNA is TGTGCCAGCAGCACAGTCTGGGGGTTCACTAATGAAAAACTGTTTTTT.

The J gene is TRBJ2-1, the V gene TRBV7-8, with 7 bases identical to TRBD2. The CDR3 spans 16 residues. Trimming removed 6 bases from V and 6 bases from J; junction bases left unmatched: 14. The V gene's germline CDR1 is SGHVS and CDR2 FQNEAQ. This CDR3 is CASRIRATSGVNEQFF. For the CDR3, the DNA is TGTGCCAGCAGGATTCGGGCGACGAGCGGGGTCAATGAGCAGTTCTTC.

The chain combines TRBV7-8 with TRBJ2-4; D possibly corresponds to TRBD1 (5 bases). The CDR3 covers 15 residues. The V gene's germline CDR1 is SGHVS and CDR2 FQNEAQ. Trimming left V 7 bases short and J 8 bases short, with 21 bases between. The CDR3 is CASTAYGIQGDIQYF. As DNA, the CDR3 is TGTGCCAGCACTGCCTATGGTATCCAAGGGGACATTCAGTACTTC.

The chain links TRBV15 to TRBJ2-1; D is unresolved. Germline values: CDR1 LNHNV, CDR2 YYDKDF (reference sequence). The V and J ends lost 1 base and 7 bases respectively, with 8 bases between them. CDR3 length equals 13 residues. CDR3 coding DNA: TGTGCCACCAGCAGAGTCCGATGGAATGAGCAGTTCTTC. This gives the protein CATSRVRWNEQFF.

This clonotype occurred a few times. This chain uses TRBV18 with TRBJ2-1, with D unclear. The germline V gene encodes CDR1 KGHSH and CDR2 LQKENI. This CDR3 comprises 13 residues. The V and J ends lost 0 bases and 4 bases respectively, with 4 bases between them. Written as DNA, the CDR3 is TGTGCCAGCTCACCACCGGGGTACAATGAGCAGTTCTTC. This translates into CASSPPGYNEQFF.

This clonotype came up a few times. The chain combines TRBV15 with TRBJ2-2; D gene ambiguous. Trimming took 6 bases from V and 6 from J, leaving 17 bases between them. CDR1 and CDR2 from the germline V gene are LNHNV and YYDKDF (reference sequence). The length of the CDR3 is 15 residues. CDR3 loop: CATSPRRLKAGELFF. The CDR3 nucleotides read TGTGCCACCAGTCCACGGAGACTCAAAGCCGGGGAGCTGTTTTTT.

The chain combines TRBV9 with TRBJ1-2; D uncertain. Per germline, CDR1 SGDLS and CDR2 YYNGEE. The V end was cut by 6 bases, the J end by 3 bases, with 15 bases between. The CDR3 contains 14 residues. The CDR3 region is CASTRSGSHYGYTF. DNA of the CDR3: TGTGCCAGCACCCGATCGGGAAGTCACTATGGCTACACCTTC.

The V gene is TRBV3-1, the J gene TRBJ1-1; D unclear. Germline values: CDR1 LGHDT, CDR2 YNNKEL (reference sequence). V gave up 4 bases and J gave up 11 bases, with 14 bases separating them. The CDR3 covers 12 residues. The CDR3 region has the DNA TGTGCCAGCAGCCCCCCGGGTGAGCAGGCTTTCTTT. It encodes CASSPPGEQAFF.

The genes are TRBV4-3 and TRBJ1-1; D uncertain. CDR3 size: 16 residues. Per the germline V gene, CDR1 is LGHNA and CDR2 is YSLEER. V lost 0 bases, J lost 5 bases, and 16 bases lay in between. CDR3 residues: CASSQDPRTGGTEAFF. As DNA, the CDR3 is TGCGCCAGCAGCCAAGATCCCCGGACGGGTGGGACTGAAGCTTTCTTT.